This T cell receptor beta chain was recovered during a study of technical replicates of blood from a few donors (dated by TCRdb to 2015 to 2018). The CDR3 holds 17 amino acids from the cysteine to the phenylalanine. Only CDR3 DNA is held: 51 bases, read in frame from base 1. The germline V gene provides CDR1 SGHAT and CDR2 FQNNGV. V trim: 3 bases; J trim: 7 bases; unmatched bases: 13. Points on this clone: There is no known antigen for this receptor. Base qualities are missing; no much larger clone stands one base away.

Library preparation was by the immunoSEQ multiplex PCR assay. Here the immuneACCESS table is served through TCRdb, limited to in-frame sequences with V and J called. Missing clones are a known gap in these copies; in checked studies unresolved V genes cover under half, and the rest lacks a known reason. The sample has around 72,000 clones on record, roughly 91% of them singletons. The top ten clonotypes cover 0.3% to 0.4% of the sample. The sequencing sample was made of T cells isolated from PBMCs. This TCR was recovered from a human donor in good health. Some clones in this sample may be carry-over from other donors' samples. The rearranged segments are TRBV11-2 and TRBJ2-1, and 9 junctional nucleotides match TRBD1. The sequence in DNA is TGTGCCAGCAGCTTGGGACAGGGCGACGGACGGAGGAATGAGCAGTTCTTC. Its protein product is CASSLGQGDGRRNEQFF.